These 28 T cell receptor beta chains originate from one sample sequenced in a study of blood T cell repertoires in COVID-19. Libraries were prepared by immunoSEQ multiplex PCR; TCRdb keeps only in-frame clonotypes and omits some of them. The table lists fewer than 450,000 clones, roughly 87% of them singletons. Material for sequencing was PBMCs or T cells enriched from blood (not recorded which). These receptors were taken from a man younger than 35 who had recovered from COVID-19.

CDR3 DNA sequence: TGTGCCAGCAGCTTCCAAAGCACGGGTGCCTACTACGAGCAGTACTTC. Its translation is CASSFQSTGAYYEQYF. The chain joins TRBV7-2 to TRBJ2-7; D ambiguous. The CDR3 length is 16 residues. V lost 3 bases to trimming and J lost 3 bases, with 18 bases between them. CDR1 is SGHTA, CDR2 FQGNSA, per germline.

This clone came up once. J is TRBJ1-5 and V is TRBV3-1 (or the pseudogene TRBV3-2); 9 bases fit TRBD1. Trimming took 3 bases from V and 6 from J; bases not matched to a gene: 0. Germline-derived CDR1 and CDR2 are LGHDT and YNNKEL (reference sequence). The CDR3 extends over 13 amino acids. Written as DNA, the CDR3 is TGTGCCAGCAGCCAGGGACAGGGTCAGCCCCAGCATTTT. This sequence encodes CASSQGQGQPQHF.

This rearrangement joins TRBV5-1 to TRBJ1-1, with TRBD1 identical over 8 bases. V dropped 3 bases and J dropped 0; count of bases not matched to a gene: 7. CDR1 is SGHRS, CDR2 YFSETQ, per germline. This CDR3 has 16 residues. Written as DNA, the CDR3 is TGCGCCAGCAGCTCGACGACAGGGGCCATGAACACTGAAGCTTTCTTT. Its protein product is CASSSTTGAMNTEAFF.

The chain employs TRBV19 and TRBJ2-2; 7 nucleotides line up with TRBD1. Germline CDR1 and CDR2: LNHDA and SQIVND (reference sequence). The CDR3 runs to 15 residues. The junction had 12 bases not matched to a gene; V was cut back by 7 bases and J by 7 bases. The CDR3 DNA follows: TGTGCCAGTACACCGGACAGGCTAGAAAACGGGGAGCTGTTTTTT. Translation gives CASTPDRLENGELFF.

The genes are TRBV5-8 and TRBJ1-5; D is unclear. The CDR3 sequence is 12 residues long. The germline CDR1 and CDR2 sequences are SGHTS and YDEGEE. Trimming removed 2 bases at V and 4 bases at J, with 4 bases between. The CDR3 loop is CASSFPNQPQHF. The DNA of the CDR3 is TGTGCCAGCAGCTTTCCTAATCAGCCCCAGCATTTT.

The chain employs TRBV9 and TRBJ2-7; perhaps TRBD2 as D (6 bases). The CDR3 has 14 residues. CDR1 is SGDLS, CDR2 YYNGEE, per germline. Between the trimmed V and J ends, which lost 0 bases and 4 bases, there was a span of 11 bases. The CDR3 bases are TGTGCCAGCAGCGTAGACGGGAGTGGTTACGAGCAGTACTTC. Protein: CASSVDGSGYEQYF.

V is TRBV11-2 and J is TRBJ1-2, with 7 bases lining up with TRBD1. CDR1 and CDR2 (germline): SGHAT, FQNNGV. The CDR3 spans 13 residues. V trimming: 5 bases; J trimming: 4 bases; junction bases outside the gene matches: 4. The CDR3 loop reads CASSVGGGYGYTF. The CDR3 DNA is TGTGCCAGCAGCGTAGGGGGCGGCTATGGCTACACCTTC.

The gene calls are TRBV2 and TRBJ2-5; the match to TRBD2 covers 8 bases. CDR3 length equals 14 residues. Germline-derived CDR1 and CDR2 are SNHLY and FYNNEI. With V trimmed by 7 bases and J by 4 bases, 8 bases remained unmatched. This CDR3 is CASTSLAARETQYF. The CDR3 nucleotides read TGTGCCAGCACATCACTAGCGGCGAGAGAGACCCAGTACTTC.

V is TRBV28 and J is TRBJ2-3, with 15 bases matching TRBD2. The CDR3 contains 17 residues. Germline V CDR1 and CDR2: MDHEN, SYDVKM. V was pared by 6 bases and J by 2 bases, with 6 bases of the junction left unmatched. The chain's CDR3 is CASSPGTSGGLTDTQYF. The CDR3 region has the DNA TGTGCCAGCAGCCCCGGGACTAGCGGGGGGCTCACAGATACGCAGTATTTT.

The chain uses TRBV11-2 and TRBJ1-6; D uncertain. The ends were cut back, 5 bases at V and 9 bases at J, with 11 bases in the middle. CDR3 size: 13 residues. CDR1 is SGHAT, CDR2 FQNNGV, per germline. In DNA form, the CDR3 reads TGTGCCAGCAGCCCGGAGAGCTTTTCACCCCTCCACTTT. Translated, it gives CASSPESFSPLHF.

This chain connects TRBV30 to TRBJ1-6, with 7 nucleotides matching TRBD1. The length of the CDR3 is 16 residues. The germline CDR1 and CDR2 sequences are GTSNPN and SVGIG (reference sequence). J gave up 6 bases and V 2 bases, and 10 bases lay outside the gene matches. CDR3 sequence (DNA): TGTGCCTGGAGTCGAAATAGGGGACAGTTTAATTCACCCCTCCACTTT. It codes for CAWSRNRGQFNSPLHF. Filled out from reference TRBV30 and TRBJ1-6, the complete variable domain reads SQTIHQWPATLVQPVGSPLSLECTVEGTSNPNLYWYRQAAGRGLQLLFYSVGIGQISSEVPQNLSASRPQDRQFILSSKKLLLSDSGFYLCAWSRNRGQFNSPLHFGNGTRLTVT.

The chain joins TRBV12-3 or TRBV12-4 to TRBJ2-2; tentatively, D is TRBD2 (5 bases). CDR3 size: 12 residues. V was trimmed by 6 bases and J by 7 bases, leaving 9 bases between them. The CDR3 DNA reads as TGTGCCAGCAGGGGGAGTTACGGGGAGCTGTTTTTT. Translation: CASRGSYGELFF.

This chain joins TRBV2 and TRBJ1-5; 7 bases match TRBD1. Germline V gene data show CDR1 as SNHLY and CDR2 as FYNNEI. After removal of 8 bases from V and 7 bases from J, the junction contained 5 bases not matched to a gene. The CDR3 sequence is 12 residues long. The CDR3 DNA sequence: TGTGCCAGCGAGGGGGCAGGGCAGCCCCAGCATTTT. It is translated as CASEGAGQPQHF.

The CDR3 DNA reads TGCGCCAGCAGCCTCCTGGGGAGTGAAAAACTGTTTTTT. Translated, it gives CASSLLGSEKLFF. The chain recombines TRBV4-1 with TRBJ1-4; unclear D gene. The CDR3 contains 13 residues. CDR1 MGHRA and CDR2 YSYEKL come from the germline V gene. Trimming removed 4 bases at V and 7 bases at J, with 10 bases between.

This clone occurred once. The chain links TRBV19 to TRBJ1-2, with D unresolved. Trimming took off 4 bases at V and 2 bases at J, with 8 bases between the two ends. CDR3 size: 13 residues. Germline V gene data show CDR1 as LNHDA and CDR2 as SQIVND (reference sequence). Here the CDR3 DNA reads TGTGCCAGTAGTAAACAAACCAACTATGGCTACACCTTC. Amino acids: CASSKQTNYGYTF.

The rearrangement uses TRBV2 and TRBJ1-1; no definite D call. The CDR3 consists of 13 residues. The germline V gene encodes CDR1 SNHLY and CDR2 FYNNEI. The germline V and J ends were trimmed by 7 bases and 6 bases, with 15 bases remaining between them. The CDR3 loop reads CASNFGERAEAFF. The CDR3 DNA sequence: TGTGCCAGCAACTTCGGAGAGCGTGCTGAAGCTTTCTTT.

V gene TRBV19 combines with J gene TRBJ1-1; D remains ambiguous. CDR1 and CDR2 (germline): LNHDA, SQIVND (reference sequence). Trimming removed 3 bases from V and 5 bases from J, with 13 bases in between. The CDR3 consists of 14 residues. CDR3 amino acids: CASSIRPGWTEAFF. CDR3 nucleotide sequence: TGTGCCAGTAGTATCCGGCCAGGCTGGACTGAAGCTTTCTTT.

This chain joins TRBV24-1 and TRBJ1-2; D possibly corresponds to TRBD1 (5 bases). V lost 2 bases to trimming and J lost 2 bases, with 11 bases between them. Germline lookup yields CDR1 KGHDR and CDR2 SFDVKD. The CDR3 spans 15 residues. The CDR3 DNA reads as TGTGCCACCAGTGATTCAGGGACTGGGAACTATGGCTACACCTTC. Amino acid sequence: CATSDSGTGNYGYTF.

V is TRBV19 and J is TRBJ2-2; possibly TRBD1 for D (5 bases). Germline V gene data show CDR1 as LNHDA and CDR2 as SQIVND (reference sequence). Deletions cut 4 bases from V and 6 bases from J, with 12 bases between. The CDR3 sequence is 14 residues long. In DNA form, the CDR3 reads TGTGCCAGTAGTACCTCAGGGTTCGCCGGGGAGCTGTTTTTT. It encodes CASSTSGFAGELFF.

The rearrangement links TRBV1 to TRBJ2-7; the table's D call, TRBD2, has no DNA check behind it. TRBV1 is reported as a pseudogene. The CDR3 contains 17 residues. The CDR3 bases are TGCACCAGCAGCCAAGAAAATGAACTAGCGGAACCCTACGAGCAGTACTTC. It codes for CTSSQENELAEPYEQYF.

The rearrangement uses TRBV3-1 (or the pseudogene TRBV3-2) and TRBJ2-2, with D maybe TRBD2 (5 bases). Per germline, CDR1 LGHDT and CDR2 YNNKEL (reference sequence). The CDR3 loop spans 17 amino acids. V lost 0 bases and J 6 bases, leaving 17 bases between the germline ends. CDR3 nucleotides: TGTGCCAGCAGCCAAGATCTTGTCGGGAAGCGGTCCGGGGAGCTGTTTTTT. This translates into CASSQDLVGKRSGELFF.

The genes are TRBV2 and TRBJ1-6; D may be TRBD1 (5 bases). The germline V gene encodes CDR1 SNHLY and CDR2 FYNNEI. This CDR3 comprises 14 residues. Trimming removed 5 bases from V and 6 bases from J, with 11 bases in between. CDR3 in DNA: TGTGCCAGCAGTACGACAGAAATTAATTCACCCCTCCACTTT. This codes for CASSTTEINSPLHF. Complete variable domain (other parts from reference TRBV2 and TRBJ1-6): EPEVTQTPSHQVTQMGQEVILRCVPISNHLYFYWYRQILGQKVEFLVSFYNNEISEKSEIFDDQFSVERPDGSNFTLKIRSTKLEDSAMYFCASSTTEINSPLHFGNGTRLTVT.

The rearrangement joins TRBV2 to TRBJ2-1; perhaps TRBD2 as D (6 bases). V lost 0 bases and J lost 10, with 10 bases in between. Germline CDR1 reads SNHLY; CDR2 reads FYNNEI. The CDR3 runs 13 residues. CDR3 loop: CASSEAVGGEQFF. The DNA of the CDR3 is TGTGCCAGCAGTGAAGCGGTTGGGGGGGAGCAGTTCTTC.

The CDR3 region has the DNA TGTGCCACCAGCAGAGAAGGTGGGCGCAATCAGCCCCAGCATTTT. Its protein product is CATSREGGRNQPQHF. This chain connects TRBV15 to TRBJ1-5; D remains unclear. With 0 bases removed from V and 2 bases from J, the gap between germline ends came to 8 bases. There are 15 residues in the CDR3. Germline CDR1 is LNHNV and CDR2 is YYDKDF (reference sequence). The variable domain in full, with the rest retrieved from reference TRBV15 and TRBJ1-5, is DAMVIQNPRYQVTQFGKPVTLSCSQTLNHNVMYWYQQKSSQAPKLLFHYYDKDFNNEADTPDNFQSRRPNTSFCFLDIRSPGLGDTAMYLCATSREGGRNQPQHFGDGTRLSIL.

This chain links TRBV4-1 with TRBJ2-7, with a possible D match to TRBD2 (6 bases). V was clipped by 4 bases and J by 2 bases, with 15 bases between them. This CDR3 region has 15 residues. Germline CDR1 MGHRA, CDR2 YSYEKL. The CDR3 reads CASSPGGAIAYEQYF. The CDR3 DNA follows: TGCGCCAGCAGCCCCGGGGGAGCTATCGCCTACGAGCAGTACTTC.

V is TRBV11-1 and J is TRBJ2-1; no reliable D call. CDR1 is SGHAT, CDR2 FQDESV, per germline (reference sequence). This CDR3 contains 14 residues. V was pared by 2 bases and J by 8 bases, with 13 bases between. The CDR3 nucleotides read TGTGCCAGCAGCTTAATCCCCACCGCGGATGAGCAGTTCTTC. As protein: CASSLIPTADEQFF.

The chain couples TRBV7-9 to TRBJ1-3; D remains ambiguous. Germline CDR1 reads SEHNR; CDR2 reads FQNEAQ (reference sequence). The ends were cut back, 5 bases at V and 7 bases at J, with 12 bases in the middle. This CDR3 has 13 amino acids. CDR3 DNA sequence: TGTGCCAGCAGCGTGGGGAGAATCAACACCATATATTTT. It specifies CASSVGRINTIYF.

The chain combines TRBV9 with TRBJ2-7, with 10 bases fitting TRBD1. In germline, CDR1 is SGDLS, CDR2 YYNGEE. There are 15 residues in the CDR3. Trimming cost V 0 bases and J 5 bases; bases outside gene matches: 5. CDR3 nucleotides: TGTGCCAGCAGCGTAGGGGGACAGGGGCGCAACGAGCAGTACTTC. This encodes CASSVGGQGRNEQYF.